This T cell receptor beta chain was profiled in a study of vaccination and CD4 T cells after COVID-19. Turning to the study itself: Cells received overlapping spike peptides from SARS-CoV-2, HCoV-NL63, HCoV-OC43 and HCoV-229E as stimulation. The study, taken as a whole, reports: The median proportion of reactive clones detected only post-vaccination in convalescent patients was approximately 90%.

Sequencing of cultured CD4+ T cell DNA used the Oncomine TCR Beta short-read assay. One entry per CDR3 protein results from TCRdb running MiXCR on the PCR reads. The table records under 25,000 distinct CDR3 sequences, 20% to 25% of them present only once. This clonotype was seen a handful of times. Its antigen is as yet unknown. Stated treatment: roughly 10-day PBMC culture with coronavirus spike peptide pools or control peptides (ViraFEST assay). Culture conditions combined roughly 2 million PBMCs per well with 10 IU/ml IL-2 and about 10 ug/ml peptide pools. Once cultured approximately nine days, CD4+ T cells underwent isolation by negative selection. Per the germline V gene, CDR1 is DFQATT and CDR2 is SNEGSKA (reference sequence). The CDR3 sequence is 14 residues long. Trimming took 3 bases from V and 7 from J; bases not matched to a gene: 6.

The sequence was collected from a human donor with COVID-19. The rearrangement joins TRBV20-1 to TRBJ1-6, with TRBD1 identical over 7 bases. The sequenced material came from cultured CD4+ T cells from blood. The CDR3 protein is CSARRDSRNSPLHF. As DNA, the CDR3 is TGCAGTGCTAGGAGGGACAGCAGAAATTCACCCCTCCACTTT.